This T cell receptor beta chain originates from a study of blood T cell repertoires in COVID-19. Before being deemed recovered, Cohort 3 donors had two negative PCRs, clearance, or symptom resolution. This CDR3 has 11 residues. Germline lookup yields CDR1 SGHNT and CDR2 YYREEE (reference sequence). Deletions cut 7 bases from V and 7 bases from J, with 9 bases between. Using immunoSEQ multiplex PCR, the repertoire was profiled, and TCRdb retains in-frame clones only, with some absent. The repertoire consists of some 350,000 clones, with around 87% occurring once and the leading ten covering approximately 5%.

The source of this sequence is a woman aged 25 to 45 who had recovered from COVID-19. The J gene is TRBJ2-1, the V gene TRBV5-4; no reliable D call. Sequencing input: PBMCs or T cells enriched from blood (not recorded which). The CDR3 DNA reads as TGTGCCAGCCCCTCCGGGAATGAGCAGTTCTTC. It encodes CASPSGNEQFF.